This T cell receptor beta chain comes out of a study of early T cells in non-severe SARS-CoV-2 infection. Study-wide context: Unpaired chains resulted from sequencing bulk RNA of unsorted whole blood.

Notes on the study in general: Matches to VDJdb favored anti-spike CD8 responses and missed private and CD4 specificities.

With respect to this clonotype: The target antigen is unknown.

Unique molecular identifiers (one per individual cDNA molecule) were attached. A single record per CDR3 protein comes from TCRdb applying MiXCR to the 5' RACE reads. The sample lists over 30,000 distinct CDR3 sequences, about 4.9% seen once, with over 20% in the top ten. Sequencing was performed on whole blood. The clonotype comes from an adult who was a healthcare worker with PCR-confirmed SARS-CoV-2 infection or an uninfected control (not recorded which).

This chain's CDR3 is CASSLVGGETQYF. The CDR3 DNA sequence: TGTGCCAGCAGCTTAGTCGGCGGAGAGACCCAGTACTTC. The chain uses TRBV13 and TRBJ2-5; D not resolved. In germline, CDR1 is PRHDT, CDR2 FYEKMQ (reference sequence). Trimming took off 1 base at V and 4 bases at J, with 7 bases between the two ends. CDR3 length: 13 residues.